This TCR beta chain is drawn from a study of response to subunit inactivated influenza vaccine. The study, taken as a whole, reports: Every seasonal influenza vaccination brings in few new T cells, the authors suggested.

Of note for this clonotype: Its antigen is undetermined.

TCRdb called the RT-PCR reads again in MiXCR, with one record for every CDR3 protein. The table includes under 950,000 distinct CDR3 sequences, approximately 22% detected once. Looked up from germline, CDR1 is LGHDT and CDR2 is YNNKEL (reference sequence). J was trimmed by 5 bases and V by 1 base; bases with no gene match: 13. The length of the CDR3 is 17 residues. The J gene is TRBJ1-1, the V gene TRBV3-1; the match to TRBD1 covers 7 bases. The sample consisted of PBMCs from blood, taken approximately 5 days after vaccination. This clonotype originated in a man aged 45-60 years who received an inactivated influenza vaccine. The CDR3 spells CASSQAGSGGRRTEAFF. CDR3 in DNA: TGTGCCAGCAGCCAAGCGGGATCAGGGGGTAGGAGGACTGAAGCTTTCTTT.